This T cell receptor beta chain was observed in a study of blood T cell repertoires in COVID-19. Study context: The study drew acute and convalescent COVID-19 samples from the United States, Italy and Spain. Sample material is recorded as cDNA or gDNA derived from T cells, B-cell-depleted T cells, or PBMCs.

Source study methods: The assay estimated nucleated cells by amplifying reference gene primers. Here immunoSEQ multiplex PCR was the method, and the copy in TCRdb shows in-frame clones only, minus some. V and J calls and clone size are given by that table; D and trimming were obtained from the DNA. The top ten clones hold about 26% of a sample with under 95,000 clones, roughly 85% of them seen once. Germline CDR1 and CDR2: SGHVS and FNYEAQ. This CDR3 has 16 amino acids. V lost 2 bases and J 1 base, leaving 11 bases between the germline ends. V is TRBV7-6 and J is TRBJ2-2; D ambiguous. Sequencing was carried out using peripheral blood. The origin of this receptor is a man in his sixties with active or convalescent COVID-19. This chain's CDR3 is CASSLQPAGNTGELFF. In DNA form, the CDR3 reads TGTGCCAGCAGCTTACAACCAGCAGGGAACACCGGGGAGCTGTTTTTT.